These 25 T cell receptor beta chains share one sample of origin, sequenced in a study of early T cells in non-severe SARS-CoV-2 infection. Via MiXCR, TCRdb re-called the 5' RACE reads, giving one row per CDR3 protein. The sample yields tens of thousands of distinct CDR3 sequences, around an eighth seen once. The sequenced material came from whole blood. The receptors were gathered from an adult who was a healthcare worker with PCR-confirmed SARS-CoV-2 infection or an uninfected control (not recorded which).

This clonotype turned up a few times. V gene TRBV20-1 combines with J gene TRBJ2-3; 7 positions agree with TRBD2. V was pared by 0 bases and J by 7 bases, with 10 bases of the junction left unmatched. Per the germline V gene, CDR1 is DFQATT and CDR2 is SNEGSKA (reference sequence). The CDR3 consists of 15 residues. CDR3 residues: CSARDLVTSANTQYF. The CDR3 DNA sequence: TGCAGTGCTAGAGATCTGGTAACTAGCGCAAATACGCAGTATTTT.

In this sample, this clonotype turned up many times. The chain couples TRBV18 to TRBJ1-2; 9 bases align to TRBD1. The CDR3 spans 15 residues. In germline, CDR1 is KGHSH, CDR2 LQKENI. V was pared by 3 bases and J by 2 bases, with 4 bases of the junction left unmatched. In DNA, the CDR3 is TGTGCCAGCTCACCTGGACAGGGGTCGAACTATGGCTACACCTTC. Residues: CASSPGQGSNYGYTF.

This clonotype occurred many times. The gene calls are TRBV4-2 and TRBJ2-7; TRBD2 matches at 7 bases. CDR3 size: 16 residues. With 0 bases clipped from V and 3 bases from J, the junction kept 8 bases outside the gene matches. The germline V gene encodes CDR1 LGHNA and CDR2 YNFKEQ. CDR3 sequence: CASSQDPGGSYYEQYF. The CDR3 DNA reads as TGTGCCAGCAGCCAAGACCCGGGCGGGAGCTACTACGAGCAGTACTTC.

Concerning this clonotype itself: A much larger clone lies a single base off, so this may be a read error. The chain combines TRBV29-1 with TRBJ2-1, with D hard to call. This CDR3 comprises 12 residues. Germline CDR1 SQVTM, CDR2 ANQGSEA. Deletions cut 1 base from V and 6 bases from J, with 7 bases between. CDR3 nucleotide sequence: TGCAGCGTTGAAGGTAGGAGCAATGAGCAGTTCTTC. Its translation is CSVEGRSNEQFF.

This clonotype was seen many times. The V call is TRBV7-6, the J call TRBJ2-7; D unclear. Germline CDR1 SGHVS, CDR2 FNYEAQ. The CDR3 consists of 13 residues. V shed 5 bases and J shed 7 bases, with 15 bases lying between them. The DNA for the CDR3 is TGTGCCAGCAGCGCGGCCCTGTTTGGGGAGCAGTACTTC. Residues: CASSAALFGEQYF.

This clonotype was observed at least ten times. The V call is TRBV11-2, the J call TRBJ2-5, with D maybe TRBD2 (5 bases). This CDR3 is 14 amino acids long. The germline CDR1 and CDR2 sequences are SGHAT and FQNNGV. V was trimmed by 7 bases and J by 7 bases, leaving 19 bases between them. The CDR3 loop reads CASTPSQLEATQYF. CDR3 DNA: TGTGCCAGCACGCCCTCGCAACTAGAGGCGACCCAGTACTTC.

This clonotype was counted many times. The chain combines TRBV11-2 with TRBJ1-6, with D maybe TRBD1 (6 bases). Trimming shortened V by 5 bases and J by 9 bases, and 14 bases separated the two germline ends. The V gene's germline CDR1 is SGHAT and CDR2 FQNNGV. There are 14 residues in the CDR3. The CDR3 loop is CASSTAGGGSPLHF. The CDR3 bases are TGTGCCAGCAGCACCGCCGGGGGCGGTTCACCCCTCCACTTT.

This clonotype was counted at least ten times. The chain recombines TRBV3-1 with TRBJ2-5; the match to TRBD2 covers 8 bases. The CDR3 length is 14 residues. Germline loops: CDR1 LGHDT, CDR2 YNNKEL (reference sequence). V trimming: 4 bases; J trimming: 5 bases; junction bases outside the gene matches: 6. The DNA for the CDR3 is TGTGCCAGCAGCCCGCAGCGGGGGATTGAGACCCAGTACTTC. Translation: CASSPQRGIETQYF.

The chain carries TRBV20-1 and TRBJ1-4; 7 bases match TRBD1. Germline lookup yields CDR1 DFQATT and CDR2 SNEGSKA (reference sequence). Trimming cost V 5 bases and J 6 bases; bases outside gene matches: 6. The CDR3 extends over 13 amino acids. CDR3: CSASTGMDEKLFF. CDR3 nucleotide sequence: TGCAGTGCTTCGACAGGGATGGATGAAAAACTGTTTTTT.

The V and J genes are TRBV21-1 and TRBJ1-5. TRBV21-1 is an annotated pseudogene. The CDR3 consists of 13 residues. CDR3 bases: TGTGCCAGCAGCATAACTAGGAATCAGCCCCAGCATTTT. This sequence encodes CASSITRNQPQHF.

This clonotype has a handful of counts. V usage is TRBV9 and J usage is TRBJ2-2; no firm D call. The germline V gene has CDR1 SGDLS and CDR2 YYNGEE. This CDR3 spans 14 amino acids. V was clipped by 3 bases and J by 4 bases, with 10 bases between them. The CDR3 nucleotides read TGTGCCAGCAGCGCCCCCTTGGGCACCGGGGAGCTGTTTTTT. It encodes CASSAPLGTGELFF.

This chain links TRBV7-2 with TRBJ2-1; 13 positions match TRBD2. Trimming removed 2 bases from V and 7 bases from J; junction bases left unmatched: 2. The germline CDR1 and CDR2 sequences are SGHTA and FQGNSA. The CDR3 length is 15 residues. CDR3 protein: CASSLRLAGGNEQFF. The CDR3 region has the DNA TGTGCCAGCAGCTTACGACTAGCGGGGGGAAATGAGCAGTTCTTC.

This clonotype was recorded many times. The gene calls are TRBV5-1 and TRBJ2-2; D gene ambiguous. Trimming took off 0 bases at V and 3 bases at J, with 6 bases between the two ends. Germline CDR1 SGHRS, CDR2 YFSETQ. The CDR3 extends over 14 amino acids. CDR3: CASSLEAYTGELFF. The CDR3 DNA reads as TGCGCCAGCAGCTTGGAGGCCTACACCGGGGAGCTGTTTTTT.

This clonotype occurred many times. The chain has TRBV6-1 and TRBJ1-4; TRBD1 aligns across 7 bases. Germline V gives CDR1 MNHNS, CDR2 SASEGT. There are 15 residues in the CDR3. J gave up 5 bases and V 6 bases, and 9 bases lay outside the gene matches. The CDR3 protein is CASSEQTGWNEKLFF. The CDR3 coding sequence is TGTGCCAGCAGCGAACAGACAGGGTGGAATGAAAAACTGTTTTTT.

This clonotype was counted at least ten times. This sequence joins TRBV19 and TRBJ2-3; TRBD2 aligns across 8 bases. The CDR3 is made up of 15 amino acids. Unmatched junction bases numbered 2, after V lost 3 bases and J lost 0 bases. CDR1 LNHDA and CDR2 SQIVND come from the germline V gene (reference sequence). As DNA, the CDR3 is TGTGCCAGTAGTATCTCTAGCGGGAGCACAGATACGCAGTATTTT. This gives the protein CASSISSGSTDTQYF.

The chain joins TRBV9 to TRBJ2-1; 8 bases are a match to TRBD1. Germline CDR1 is SGDLS and CDR2 is YYNGEE. With 3 bases clipped from V and 9 bases from J, the junction kept 2 bases outside the gene matches. The CDR3 extends over 12 amino acids. CDR3 sequence: CASSGDRGEQFF. The CDR3 coding sequence is TGTGCCAGCAGCGGTGACAGGGGTGAGCAGTTCTTC.

The chain joins TRBV14 to TRBJ1-1; the D is unclear. V lost 1 base and J lost 5, with 14 bases in between. Germline V CDR1 and CDR2: SGHDN, FVKESK. CDR3 length: 15 residues. CDR3 sequence: CASSQVAAAKTEAFF. The CDR3 DNA reads TGTGCCAGCAGCCAAGTGGCGGCCGCGAAGACTGAAGCTTTCTTT.

V gene TRBV5-8 combines with J gene TRBJ2-3; TRBD2 agrees at 8 bases. After removal of 2 bases from V and 3 bases from J, the junction contained 5 bases not matched to a gene. CDR1 SGHTS and CDR2 YDEGEE come from the germline V gene. The CDR3 is made up of 15 amino acids. CDR3 protein: CASSFSGLGTDTQYF. CDR3 coding DNA: TGTGCCAGCAGCTTCTCGGGACTAGGTACAGATACGCAGTATTTT.

This clonotype was counted at least ten times. This sequence joins TRBV6-1 and TRBJ1-3, with D tentatively TRBD1 (5 bases). CDR1 is MNHNS and CDR2 is SASEGT in the germline V gene. The CDR3 contains 14 residues. The V end was cut by 2 bases, the J end by 9 bases, with 14 bases between. CDR3 nucleotide sequence: TGTGCCAGCAGTGAACCAGGCCCCGGGGGCACCATATATTTT. This codes for CASSEPGPGGTIYF.

This clonotype occurred many times. The rearrangement links TRBV12-3 or TRBV12-4 to TRBJ2-4; the match to TRBD1 covers 9 bases. The junction had 3 bases not matched to a gene; V was cut back by 4 bases and J by 2 bases. CDR3 size: 15 residues. CDR3 sequence: CASSWGQGTKNIQYF. The DNA for the CDR3 is TGTGCCAGCAGTTGGGGACAGGGCACCAAAAACATTCAGTACTTC.

There are a few counts of this clonotype. The J gene is TRBJ2-5, the V gene TRBV29-1; the match to TRBD2 covers 8 bases. This CDR3 is built from 14 residues. J was trimmed by 2 bases and V by 3 bases; bases with no gene match: 5. Germline values: CDR1 SQVTM, CDR2 ANQGSEA. The CDR3 DNA is TGCAGCGTTGAGGCACTAGCGGAACAAGAGACCCAGTACTTC. Protein sequence: CSVEALAEQETQYF.

This chain joins TRBV20-1 and TRBJ2-7; 7 bases are shared with TRBD2. Trimming removed 1 base from V and 3 bases from J; junction bases left unmatched: 9. CDR1 and CDR2 (germline): DFQATT, SNEGSKA (reference sequence). The CDR3 loop spans 15 amino acids. The CDR3 loop is CSARAWASGNYEQYF. The DNA for the CDR3 is TGCAGTGCTAGAGCCTGGGCTAGCGGCAACTACGAGCAGTACTTC.

The chain carries TRBV6-6 and TRBJ2-3; no reliable D call. Trimming removed 1 base at V and 2 bases at J, with 7 bases between. This CDR3 has 14 amino acids. Germline CDR1 MNHNY, CDR2 SVGAGI (reference sequence). CDR3 loop: CASSYWGNTDTQYF. The DNA for the CDR3 is TGTGCCAGCAGTTACTGGGGAAACACAGATACGCAGTATTTT.

This clonotype was counted ten times or more. V usage is TRBV5-1 and J usage is TRBJ2-7; D is uncertain. Trimming pared 0 bases from V and 6 bases from J, leaving 13 bases between. Germline V lookup: CDR1 SGHRS, CDR2 YFSETQ. The CDR3 has 14 amino acids. The CDR3 bases are TGCGCCAGCAGCTTGGACCCCTTCGGAACCGAGCAGTACTTC. It specifies CASSLDPFGTEQYF.

This clonotype was seen more than once but under ten times. The chain is built from TRBV4-1 and TRBJ1-5; D is possibly TRBD1 (5 bases). The CDR3 length is 15 residues. V was pared by 4 bases and J by 0 bases, with 10 bases between. The germline V gene has CDR1 MGHRA and CDR2 YSYEKL. The DNA of the CDR3 is TGCGCCAGCAGCCCTCAGGGAGGTAGCAATCAGCCCCAGCATTTT. Protein: CASSPQGGSNQPQHF.